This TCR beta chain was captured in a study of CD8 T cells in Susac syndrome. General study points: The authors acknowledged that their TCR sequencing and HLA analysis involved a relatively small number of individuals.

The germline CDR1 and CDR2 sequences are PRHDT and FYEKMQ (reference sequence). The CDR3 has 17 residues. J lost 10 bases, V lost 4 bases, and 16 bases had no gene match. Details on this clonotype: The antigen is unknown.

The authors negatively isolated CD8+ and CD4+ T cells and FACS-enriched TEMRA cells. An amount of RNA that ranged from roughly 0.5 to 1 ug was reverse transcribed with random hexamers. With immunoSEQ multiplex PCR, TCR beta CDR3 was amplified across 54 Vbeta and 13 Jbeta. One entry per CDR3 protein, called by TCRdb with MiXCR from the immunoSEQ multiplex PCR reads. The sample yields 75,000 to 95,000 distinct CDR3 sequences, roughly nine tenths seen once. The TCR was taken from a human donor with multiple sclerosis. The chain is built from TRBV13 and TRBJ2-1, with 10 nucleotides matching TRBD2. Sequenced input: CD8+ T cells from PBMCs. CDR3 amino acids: CASSWRAGGTTSEEQFF. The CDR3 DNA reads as TGTGCCAGCAGCTGGAGAGCGGGAGGGACAACGAGCGAGGAGCAGTTCTTC.